Below are 19 T cell receptor beta chains sequenced from a single sample in a study of human T cells and chemical hapten exposure (dated by TCRdb to the early 2020s). The time point label on this specimen signifies: patch test 3, about 24 weeks after DPC sensitization. Read against the paper, the sample's treatment or condition label means: therapeutic diphenylcyclopropenone sensitization with weekly scalp DPC. Libraries came from RACE. Instrument used: NextSeq 500. The public reads were reanalyzed by TCRdb: fastp trimming at Q25, MiXCR alignment, in-frame beta chains only. Merged by CDR3 protein, the rows form single entries marked with the most common genes and DNA. The table for this sample lists about 160,000 distinct CDR3 sequences; around 30% of them were counted only once. The ten largest make up around 2.3% of the sample. The sequences come from whole blood, collected in connection with sensitization to the hapten diphenylcyclopropenone (DPC). These receptors were obtained from a woman between 18 and 29 years old with alopecia areata. Some clones in this sample may be carry-over from other donors' samples.

This clonotype was seen a few times. This rearrangement joins TRBV20-1 to TRBJ2-1; TRBD2 aligns across 12 bases. V gave up 4 bases and J gave up 7 bases; unmatched junction bases: 8. CDR1 DFQATT and CDR2 SNEGSKA come from the germline V gene (reference sequence). CDR3 length: 15 amino acids. This CDR3 reads CSAIPLAGGWNEQFF. The CDR3 DNA follows: TGCAGTGCTATTCCCCTAGCGGGAGGGTGGAATGAGCAGTTCTTC.

The sample holds a few counts of this clonotype. The V and J genes are TRBV20-1 and TRBJ1-1, with D tentatively TRBD1 (6 bases). The germline V gene encodes CDR1 DFQATT and CDR2 SNEGSKA (reference sequence). The CDR3 covers 13 residues. V lost 6 bases and J 1 base, leaving 12 bases between the germline ends. The CDR3 sequence is CSANRVRNTEAFF. The CDR3 coding sequence is TGCAGTGCCAACAGGGTGAGGAACACTGAAGCTTTCTTT.

This clonotype was detected many times. This rearrangement joins TRBV20-1 to TRBJ2-7; 9 bases agree with TRBD2. Germline lookup yields CDR1 DFQATT and CDR2 SNEGSKA (reference sequence). The CDR3 is made up of 16 amino acids. The V gene end was trimmed by 1 base and the J gene end by 1 base; junction bases not matched to a gene: 8. The CDR3 is CSARVLAGQSSYEQYF. As DNA, the CDR3 is TGCAGTGCTAGAGTACTAGCGGGTCAGAGTTCCTACGAGCAGTACTTC.

This chain connects TRBV6-2 or TRBV6-3 to TRBJ1-5; a weak D match, TRBD1 (5 bases). V dropped 2 bases and J dropped 4 bases, with 6 bases sitting between them. The CDR3 covers 13 residues. The germline V gene has CDR1 MNHEY and CDR2 SVGEGT. CDR3 nucleotides: TGTGCCAGCAGTTACGGGGCTAATCAGCCCCAGCATTTT. Amino acids: CASSYGANQPQHF.

This chain joins TRBV5-1 and TRBJ2-7; TRBD2 aligns across 8 bases. CDR1 is SGHRS and CDR2 is YFSETQ in the germline V gene. Trimming took 0 bases from V and 6 from J; bases not matched to a gene: 8. This CDR3 has 15 residues. CDR3 coding DNA: TGCGCCAGCAGCTTGGCGGGAGGGCGCGGAGGCGAGCAGTACTTC. This encodes CASSLAGGRGGEQYF.

This clonotype was seen only a few times. J is TRBJ2-3 and V is TRBV6-5; D remains ambiguous. With 5 bases removed from V and 2 bases from J, the gap between germline ends came to 14 bases. This CDR3 is built from 15 residues. Per the germline V gene, CDR1 is MNHEY and CDR2 is SVGAGI. The CDR3 DNA reads as TGTGCCAGCAGTAATCCCTCCGGGCCCACAGATACGCAGTATTTT. Translation gives CASSNPSGPTDTQYF.

The V call is TRBV4-2, the J call TRBJ2-3; 11 bases line up with TRBD2. Germline CDR1 reads LGHNA; CDR2 reads YNFKEQ. The V and J ends lost 1 base and 8 bases, in that order; junction bases with no gene match: 11. This CDR3 is built from 17 residues. The CDR3 sequence: CASSQASSGGSFGTQYF. As DNA, the CDR3 is TGTGCCAGCAGCCAAGCTTCTAGCGGGGGGTCATTCGGTACGCAGTATTTT.

This chain links TRBV3-1 with TRBJ1-1; D unresolved. V was trimmed by 4 bases and J by 3 bases, leaving 18 bases between them. Germline-derived CDR1 and CDR2 are LGHDT and YNNKEL (reference sequence). CDR3 length: 16 amino acids. CDR3 sequence reads: CASSPRVWHTDTEAFF. Written as DNA, the CDR3 is TGTGCCAGCAGCCCAAGAGTTTGGCACACCGACACTGAAGCTTTCTTT.

The chain's CDR3 is CSVGGGRYEQYF. Written as DNA, the CDR3 is TGCAGCGTTGGGGGGGGGCGCTACGAGCAGTACTTC. The V and J genes are TRBV29-1 and TRBJ2-7, with D possibly matching TRBD2 (7 bases). Germline values: CDR1 SQVTM, CDR2 ANQGSEA. The V end lost 4 bases, the J end lost 3 bases, and 10 bases lay between the germline ends. This CDR3 spans 12 amino acids.

There are a few counts of this clonotype. The rearrangement links TRBV7-2 to TRBJ1-1, with 8 bases fitting TRBD1. Germline-derived CDR1 and CDR2 are SGHTA and FQGNSA. The V segment lost 5 bases and the J segment 5 bases; nucleotides outside the gene matches: 13. This CDR3 has 16 amino acids. The CDR3 DNA sequence: TGTGCCAGCAGCGCGGGGACAGGCGGTTGGATTACTGAAGCTTTCTTT. This sequence encodes CASSAGTGGWITEAFF.

The rearrangement joins TRBV6-6 to TRBJ1-2; unclear D gene. The V end was cut by 0 bases, the J end by 5 bases, with 4 bases between. The CDR3 is made up of 12 amino acids. Germline assignment: CDR1 MNHNY and CDR2 SVGAGI (reference sequence). CDR3 nucleotide sequence: TGTGCCAGCAGTTACTCGACTTATGGCTACACCTTC. Encoded protein: CASSYSTYGYTF.

The sample holds a few counts of this clonotype. V is TRBV29-1 and J is TRBJ2-1; 9 bases line up with TRBD1. This CDR3 region has 14 residues. J gave up 16 bases and V 4 bases, and 17 bases lay outside the gene matches. In germline, CDR1 is SQVTM, CDR2 ANQGSEA. The CDR3 loop is CSVAVTGGTGILFF. CDR3 nucleotide sequence: TGCAGCGTTGCTGTGACAGGGGGGACGGGTATCCTATTCTTC.

The chain joins TRBV12-3 or TRBV12-4 to TRBJ2-1; unclear D gene. V lost 3 bases and J lost 4, with 10 bases in between. The CDR3 is 14 residues long. CDR3 DNA: TGTGCCAGCAGTTTTATAGCCTATTACAATGAGCAGTTCTTC. Its translation: CASSFIAYYNEQFF.

The rearrangement links TRBV7-8 to TRBJ2-1; 7 nucleotides align to TRBD1. J lost 1 base, V lost 2 bases, and 11 bases had no gene match. The CDR3 consists of 18 residues. Germline V gene lookup returns CDR1 SGHVS and CDR2 FQNEAQ. This chain's CDR3 is CASSLRGRADQSYNEQFF. In DNA form, the CDR3 reads TGTGCCAGCAGCTTAAGGGGGCGGGCGGATCAATCCTACAATGAGCAGTTCTTC.

This chain connects TRBV7-2 to TRBJ2-4; no reliable D call. The CDR3 extends over 16 amino acids. V was shortened by 5 bases and J by 1 base, with 15 bases between the two germline ends. CDR1 and CDR2 (germline): SGHTA, FQGNSA. The CDR3: CASSTAKPVAKNIQYF. For the CDR3, the DNA is TGTGCCAGCAGCACGGCCAAACCGGTCGCCAAAAACATTCAGTACTTC.

There are a few counts of this clonotype. V and J are TRBV29-1 and TRBJ2-1; possible D gene TRBD2, 5 bases. V was pared by 2 bases and J by 4 bases, with 9 bases between. Germline assignment: CDR1 SQVTM and CDR2 ANQGSEA. This CDR3 spans 13 amino acids. The CDR3 bases are TGCAGCGTTGAATCTGGAGGTTACAATGAGCAGTTCTTC. It specifies CSVESGGYNEQFF.

This CDR3 is CASSPGQKMDAGYTF. The CDR3 coding sequence is TGTGCCAGCAGCCCCGGACAGAAAATGGATGCTGGCTACACCTTC. The chain recombines TRBV7-9 with TRBJ1-2, with a tentative D call TRBD1 (6 bases). Trimming stripped 5 bases from V and 7 bases from J, with 20 bases between. CDR1 and CDR2 (germline): SEHNR, FQNEAQ (reference sequence). The CDR3 consists of 15 residues.

The V gene is TRBV9, the J gene TRBJ1-2; D not certain. This CDR3 is built from 12 residues. Germline V gene sequence: CDR1 SGDLS, CDR2 YYNGEE. The V and J ends lost 5 bases and 3 bases respectively, with 8 bases between them. The CDR3: CASRGLDYGYTF. The CDR3, as DNA: TGTGCCAGCAGAGGTTTGGACTATGGCTACACCTTC.

In its sample, this clonotype was seen a few times. This sequence joins TRBV20-1 and TRBJ1-1, with D possibly being TRBD1 (6 bases). From germline, CDR1 is DFQATT and CDR2 SNEGSKA (reference sequence). The CDR3 loop spans 11 amino acids. CDR3: CRANRDTEAFF. CDR3 sequence (DNA): TGCAGGGCAAACAGGGACACTGAAGCTTTCTTT.